This entry lists 28 T cell receptor beta chains sequenced from one sample in a study of blood T cell repertoires in COVID-19. Clones were read by immunoSEQ multiplex PCR, and TCRdb kept only the in-frame ones, dropping some. The table has 200,000 or so clones, almost 85% seen once. The sample consisted of peripheral blood. Every receptor here comes from a human donor with acute or convalescent COVID-19. The donor label of this sample is uncertain.

V gene TRBV9 combines with J gene TRBJ1-1; D call uncertain. The CDR3 extends over 14 amino acids. Germline lookup yields CDR1 SGDLS and CDR2 YYNGEE. V lost 0 bases to trimming and J lost 4 bases, with 10 bases between them. This CDR3 is CASSVGGLVTEAFF. Here the CDR3 DNA reads TGTGCCAGCAGCGTAGGCGGGTTGGTCACTGAAGCTTTCTTT.

The chain employs TRBV7-3 and TRBJ2-5; D not resolved. The CDR3 totals 13 residues. From germline, CDR1 is SGHTA and CDR2 FQGTGA. Trimming took 5 bases from V and 0 from J, leaving 7 bases between them. The CDR3 here is CASSRVDQETQYF. CDR3 bases: TGTGCCAGCAGCCGAGTAGACCAAGAGACCCAGTACTTC.

This clone was counted a single time. This chain connects TRBV9 to TRBJ1-1; D not resolved. V was trimmed by 4 bases and J by 1 base, leaving 5 bases between them. The germline V gene encodes CDR1 SGDLS and CDR2 YYNGEE. The CDR3 length is 12 residues. The CDR3 region has the DNA TGTGCCAGCAGCTCACAGAACACTGAAGCTTTCTTT. It is translated as CASSSQNTEAFF.

The chain joins TRBV18 to TRBJ2-7, with 12 bases identical to TRBD2. The ends lost 6 bases at V and 3 bases at J; junction bases unmatched: 0. CDR1 and CDR2 from the germline V gene are KGHSH and LQKENI. This CDR3 is built from 13 residues. DNA for the CDR3: TGTGCCAGCTCGACTAGCGGGGGCTACGAGCAGTACTTC. Translation gives CASSTSGGYEQYF.

V gene TRBV27 combines with J gene TRBJ1-6, with TRBD1 as a possible D gene (5 bases). This CDR3 region has 13 residues. Germline V gene data show CDR1 as MNHEY and CDR2 as SMNVEV (reference sequence). Trimming cost V 5 bases and J 8 bases, with 10 bases left between them. This CDR3 reads CASSTGPHSPLHF. In DNA, the CDR3 is TGTGCCAGCAGTACAGGACCACATTCACCCCTCCACTTT.

This chain links TRBV18 with TRBJ1-2; D remains unclear. This CDR3 has 15 residues. Germline V gene sequence: CDR1 KGHSH, CDR2 LQKENI. Trimming stripped 3 bases from V and 4 bases from J, with 15 bases between. DNA of the CDR3: TGTGCCAGCTCACCTGAGTCGGCCCGCGGCTATGGCTACACCTTC. It specifies CASSPESARGYGYTF.

V usage is TRBV5-4 and J usage is TRBJ2-3, with 7 nucleotides matching TRBD1. CDR3 length: 13 residues. J lost 6 bases, V lost 4 bases, and 5 bases had no gene match. From germline, CDR1 is SGHNT and CDR2 YYREEE (reference sequence). The CDR3 here is CASSGTVVDTQYF. DNA for the CDR3: TGTGCCAGCAGCGGGACAGTAGTTGATACGCAGTATTTT. Looking up the rest from reference TRBV5-4 and TRBJ2-3 gives the full variable domain: ETGVTQSPTHLIKTRGQQVTLRCSSQSGHNTVSWYQQALGQGPQFIFQYYREEENGRGNFPPRFSGLQFPNYSSELNVNALELDDSALYLCASSGTVVDTQYFGPGTRLTVL.

This sequence joins TRBV6-6 and TRBJ2-7, with 9 bases aligning to TRBD1. Germline V lookup: CDR1 MNHNY, CDR2 SVGAGI (reference sequence). This CDR3 is built from 13 residues. Unmatched junction bases numbered 4, after V lost 5 bases and J lost 5 bases. The CDR3 coding sequence is TGTGCCAGCAGTCGGGACAGGGTCCACGAGCAGTACTTC. Amino acid sequence: CASSRDRVHEQYF.

The chain joins TRBV7-8 to TRBJ1-1; D remains unclear. The ends were cut back, 2 bases at V and 6 bases at J, with 19 bases in the middle. The germline gives CDR1 SGHVS, CDR2 FQNEAQ. The CDR3 runs to 16 residues. In DNA form, the CDR3 reads TGTGCCAGCAGCTTAATCGATGCCAGTTCTGGTCCTGAAGCTTTCTTT. Translating gives CASSLIDASSGPEAFF. Supplemented by reference TRBV7-8 and TRBJ1-1, the full variable domain reads GAGVSQSPRYKVAKRGQDVALRCDPISGHVSLFWYQQALGQGPEFLTYFQNEAQLDKSGLPSDRFFAERPEGSVSTLKIQRTQQEDSAVYLCASSLIDASSGPEAFFGQGTRLTVV.

This clone has just one count. The chain uses TRBV6-6 and TRBJ1-6, with D unresolved. The CDR3 runs to 16 residues. The V end was cut by 2 bases, the J end by 7 bases, with 15 bases between. Per germline, CDR1 MNHNY and CDR2 SVGAGI (reference sequence). The CDR3 nucleotides read TGTGCCAGCAGTTACGCCCAGGCCAGGCTCAATTCACCCCTCCACTTT. Translation: CASSYAQARLNSPLHF.

The chain employs TRBV30 and TRBJ2-3; D may be TRBD1 (5 bases). Trimming removed 3 bases at V and 0 bases at J, with 13 bases between. Per the germline V gene, CDR1 is GTSNPN and CDR2 is SVGIG (reference sequence). The CDR3 contains 15 residues. Here the CDR3 reads CAWRPWGGSTDTQYF. Here the CDR3 DNA reads TGTGCCTGGAGGCCTTGGGGCGGAAGCACAGATACGCAGTATTTT.

This clone was observed once. The rearrangement uses TRBV4-3 and TRBJ1-1, with TRBD1 matching 8 bases. The CDR3 runs 16 residues. From germline, CDR1 is LGHNA and CDR2 YSLEER. Losses at the gene ends were 4 bases for V and 2 bases for J; bases not matched to a gene: 9. CDR3 sequence: CASSPHGGTGNTEAFF. CDR3 DNA sequence: TGCGCCAGCAGCCCACATGGCGGGACAGGTAACACTGAAGCTTTCTTT.

This chain links TRBV4-3 with TRBJ2-7; 7 bases are shared with TRBD1. Germline V gives CDR1 LGHNA, CDR2 YSLEER. J gave up 0 bases and V 0 bases, and 2 bases lay outside the gene matches. The CDR3 consists of 15 residues. The CDR3 region is CASSQEGGLSYEQYF. In nucleotides, the CDR3 is TGCGCCAGCAGCCAAGAAGGGGGCCTCTCCTACGAGCAGTACTTC.

The chain carries TRBV7-2 and TRBJ2-7; D is perhaps TRBD1 (6 bases). V gave up 1 base and J gave up 3 bases, with 10 bases separating them. Germline-derived CDR1 and CDR2 are SGHTA and FQGNSA. The CDR3 length is 14 residues. CDR3 in DNA: TGTGCCAGCAGCTTAGAAGGACAGTACTACGAGCAGTACTTC. Amino acids: CASSLEGQYYEQYF.

The rearrangement links TRBV9 to TRBJ1-3; D may be TRBD1 (6 bases). Germline V gene data show CDR1 as SGDLS and CDR2 as YYNGEE. This CDR3 is 14 amino acids long. Trimming stripped 5 bases from V and 0 bases from J, with 9 bases between. CDR3 protein: CASRQGSSGNTIYF. CDR3 DNA: TGTGCCAGCAGACAGGGATCCTCTGGAAACACCATATATTTT.

The count of this clone is one. The V gene is TRBV14, the J gene TRBJ2-7; TRBD2 might be the D (6 bases). Germline assignment: CDR1 SGHDN and CDR2 FVKESK. Trimming pared 4 bases from V and 2 bases from J, leaving 15 bases between. The CDR3 runs to 15 residues. CDR3 in amino acids: CASSPYRWGAYEQYF. Written as DNA, the CDR3 is TGTGCCAGCAGCCCATACCGCTGGGGGGCCTACGAGCAGTACTTC.

The chain employs TRBV6-1 and TRBJ1-6; D unresolved. The germline V gene has CDR1 MNHNS and CDR2 SASEGT. The CDR3 runs to 14 residues. The V and J ends lost 1 base and 8 bases respectively, with 9 bases between them. DNA for the CDR3: TGTGCCAGCAGTGAAGGGTTTTCGGATTCACCCCTCCACTTT. It codes for CASSEGFSDSPLHF.

The rearrangement links TRBV2 to TRBJ2-7; 11 bases line up with TRBD2. With V trimmed by 7 bases and J by 5 bases, 7 bases remained unmatched. Germline V lookup: CDR1 SNHLY, CDR2 FYNNEI. CDR3 length equals 14 residues. CDR3 DNA: TGTGCCAGCAATAGGCTAGCGGGAGGTAACGAGCAGTACTTC. Amino acid sequence: CASNRLAGGNEQYF.

This clone was counted between two and nine times. CDR3 DNA sequence: TGTGCCAGCAGCTCACTAGGGAACGAGCAGTACTTC. Its translation is CASSSLGNEQYF. This sequence joins TRBV7-2 and TRBJ2-7, with D maybe TRBD2 (5 bases). Trimming removed 4 bases at V and 5 bases at J, with 9 bases between. The CDR3 is made up of 12 amino acids. Germline assignment: CDR1 SGHTA and CDR2 FQGNSA.

The CDR3 here is CASSLSRGRVHEQYF. The CDR3 region has the DNA TGTGCCAGCAGCTTATCACGCGGGAGGGTCCACGAGCAGTACTTC. V usage is TRBV7-8 and J usage is TRBJ2-7, with 9 nucleotides matching TRBD2. This CDR3 contains 15 residues. The V gene end was trimmed by 2 bases and the J gene end by 5 bases; junction bases not matched to a gene: 7. The germline V gene encodes CDR1 SGHVS and CDR2 FQNEAQ.

V gene TRBV27 combines with J gene TRBJ1-2, with TRBD1 matching 10 bases. J gave up 0 bases and V 6 bases, and 1 base lay outside the gene matches. There are 14 residues in the CDR3. Germline V gene lookup returns CDR1 MNHEY and CDR2 SMNVEV (reference sequence). The CDR3 is CASRGTGANYGYTF. The CDR3 coding sequence is TGTGCCAGCAGAGGGACAGGGGCTAACTATGGCTACACCTTC.

The chain joins TRBV5-5 to TRBJ2-1, with D maybe TRBD1 (6 bases). Trimming removed 0 bases from V and 4 bases from J, with 11 bases in between. This CDR3 has 15 residues. From germline, CDR1 is SGHKS and CDR2 YYEKEE (reference sequence). CDR3 nucleotide sequence: TGTGCCAGCAGCTTGGAACAGGGCCCATACAATGAGCAGTTCTTC. Protein sequence: CASSLEQGPYNEQFF. Filled out from reference TRBV5-5 and TRBJ2-1, the complete variable domain reads DAGVTQSPTHLIKTRGQQVTLRCSPISGHKSVSWYQQVLGQGPQFIFQYYEKEERGRGNFPDRFSARQFPNYSSELNVNALLLGDSALYLCASSLEQGPYNEQFFGPGTRLTVL.

The rearrangement joins TRBV11-2 to TRBJ2-1; D not certain. This CDR3 is 13 amino acids long. V dropped 5 bases and J dropped 4 bases, with 9 bases sitting between them. CDR1 and CDR2 from the germline V gene are SGHAT and FQNNGV. CDR3 sequence: CASSEILYNEQFF. The DNA for the CDR3 is TGTGCCAGCAGCGAGATCCTGTACAATGAGCAGTTCTTC.

This rearrangement joins TRBV18 to TRBJ1-2, with 7 bases lining up with TRBD1. The CDR3 extends over 16 amino acids. Germline V gene lookup returns CDR1 KGHSH and CDR2 LQKENI. J was trimmed by 4 bases and V by 5 bases; bases with no gene match: 13. The CDR3 bases are TGTGCCAGCTCAAGAGACAGGGCGAATAGCCCCTATGGCTACACCTTC. It is translated as CASSRDRANSPYGYTF.

This clone was observed a single time. The chain employs TRBV27 and TRBJ2-1; D possibly corresponds to TRBD1 (5 bases). Germline loops: CDR1 MNHEY, CDR2 SMNVEV (reference sequence). Between the trimmed V and J ends, which lost 8 bases and 9 bases, there was a span of 23 bases. The CDR3 loop spans 15 amino acids. CDR3 DNA sequence: TGTGCCAGCGCCCTCGAGTGGGCAGGGCCAAGTGAGCAGTTCTTC. It encodes CASALEWAGPSEQFF.

This sequence joins TRBV2 and TRBJ1-1; D unresolved. The germline V gene encodes CDR1 SNHLY and CDR2 FYNNEI. V was clipped by 1 base and J by 4 bases, with 7 bases between them. This CDR3 comprises 13 residues. In nucleotides, the CDR3 is TGTGCCAGCAGTGAAGAAATCGGCACTGAAGCTTTCTTT. It yields the protein CASSEEIGTEAFF. Using reference TRBV2 and TRBJ1-1 for the parts outside the CDR3, the full variable domain is EPEVTQTPSHQVTQMGQEVILRCVPISNHLYFYWYRQILGQKVEFLVSFYNNEISEKSEIFDDQFSVERPDGSNFTLKIRSTKLEDSAMYFCASSEEIGTEAFFGQGTRLTVV.

This chain links TRBV27 with TRBJ2-7; tentative D call: TRBD1 (6 bases). Germline lookup yields CDR1 MNHEY and CDR2 SMNVEV (reference sequence). Deletions cut 5 bases from V and 4 bases from J, with 12 bases between. This CDR3 is 13 amino acids long. The CDR3 coding sequence is TGTGCCAGCAGTCTCCAAGGGGGTTACGAGCAGTACTTC. Translating gives CASSLQGGYEQYF.

The CDR3 spells CASSAAGTGERHEQFF. The DNA for the CDR3 is TGTGCCAGCAGCGCGGCCGGGACAGGAGAACGGCATGAGCAGTTCTTC. The chain links TRBV11-3 to TRBJ2-1, with TRBD1 matching over 8 bases. Germline V gives CDR1 SGHNT, CDR2 YENEEA. V lost 5 bases to trimming and J lost 8 bases; unmatched junction nucleotides: 14. The CDR3 spans 16 residues.